The rows below give T cell receptor beta chains drawn from one sample of a study of blood T cell repertoires in COVID-19. Produced via immunoSEQ multiplex PCR; TCRdb's table is partial and in-frame only. This sample has 10,000 to 15,000 clones, with around 82% found just once. The sample consisted of peripheral blood. Receptors originate from a human donor in a cohort sampled during active COVID-19. Both conserved end residues are part of each CDR3. The D gene is left open where the match is weak. Some rows have no size entry. The others give once, few or many, or a class for an expanded clone.

>TRBJ1-2|TRBV3-1/TRBV3-2|.|.
CASSRRPEQHYGYTF
TGTGCCAGCAGCCGCCGACCGGAGCAACACTATGGCTACACCTTC
>TRBJ1-4|TRBV5-1|.|.
CASSSLETDNEKLFF
TGCGCCAGCAGCTCCCTAGAGACAGATAATGAAAAACTGTTTTTT
>TRBJ1-6|TRBV3-1/TRBV3-2|.|once
CASSRNGMANSPLHF
TGTGCCAGCAGCCGTAACGGGATGGCCAATTCACCCCTCCACTTT
>TRBJ2-1|TRBV5-1|TRBD2|.
CASSGTSGGAYNEQFF
TGCGCCAGCTCTGGGACTAGCGGGGGGGCCTACAATGAGCAGTTCTTC
>TRBJ1-6|TRBV7-2|TRBD1|.
CASSSQGIGNSPLHF
TGTGCCAGCAGCTCACAGGGGATTGGGAATTCACCCCTCCACTTT
>TRBJ1-5|TRBV6-5|.|.
CASSPQGNQPQHF
TGTGCCAGCAGTCCCCAGGGCAATCAGCCCCAGCATTTT
>TRBJ1-5|TRBV5-1|TRBD1|.
CASSLGTGLYQPQHF
TGCGCCAGCAGCCTCGGGACAGGATTATATCAGCCCCAGCATTTT
>TRBJ1-2|TRBV10-3|.|.
CAISDLRRSYGYTF
TGTGCCATCAGTGACCTCAGGCGATCCTATGGCTACACCTTC
>TRBJ1-6|TRBV27|TRBD1|.
CASSPWGQSSPLHF
TGTGCCAGCAGTCCCTGGGGACAGTCTTCACCCCTCCACTTT
>TRBJ1-6|TRBV30|.|.
CAWGGNYNSPLHF
TGTGCCTGGGGGGGCAACTATAATTCACCCCTCCACTTT
>TRBJ1-4|TRBV12-5|TRBD1|medium-sized
CASARTGTGSNEKLFF
TGTGCTAGTGCCCGGACAGGGACTGGATCTAATGAAAAACTGTTTTTT
>TRBJ1-5|TRBV6-5|TRBD1|.
CASSYSGTGSQPQHF
TGTGCCAGCAGTTACTCAGGGACAGGGAGTCAGCCCCAGCATTTT
>TRBJ2-2|TRBV4-1|.|.
CASSRETGTNTGELFF
TGCGCCAGCAGCCGAGAAACAGGGACGAACACCGGGGAGCTGTTTTTT
>TRBJ1-1|TRBV5-5|.|.
CASSLMQGMNTEAFF
TGTGCCAGCAGCTTGATGCAGGGGATGAACACTGAAGCTTTCTTT
>TRBJ1-1|TRBV6-5|.|.
CASSYDRARLEAFF
TGTGCCAGCAGTTACGACAGAGCGCGGCTTGAAGCTTTCTTT
>TRBJ1-1|TRBV4-1|.|.
CASSHWGEPNTEAFF
TGCGCCAGCAGCCACTGGGGGGAGCCGAACACTGAAGCTTTCTTT
>TRBJ1-1|TRBV5-1|.|.
CASSLGGGNTEAFF
TGCGCCAGCAGCCTGGGCGGCGGGAACACTGAAGCTTTCTTT
>TRBJ1-2|TRBV24-1|.|.
CATSDSRVYGYTF
TGTGCCACCAGTGATTCACGGGTCTATGGCTACACCTTC
>TRBJ2-7|TRBV7-2|.|few
CASSPRTAYEQYF
TGTGCCAGCAGCCCCCGGACAGCTTACGAGCAGTACTTC
>TRBJ1-5|TRBV5-6|.|.
CASSLQQALGSNQPQHF
TGTGCCAGCAGCTTGCAACAGGCCCTAGGGAGCAATCAGCCCCAGCATTTT
>TRBJ1-3|TRBV5-1|TRBD1|.
CASSLWTGNSGNTIYF
TGCGCCAGCAGCTTGTGGACAGGAAACTCTGGAAACACCATATATTTT
>TRBJ1-6|TRBV5-1|TRBD1|.
CASSRGTGGSYNSPLHF
TGCGCCAGCAGCCGAGGGACAGGGGGCTCCTATAATTCACCCCTCCACTTT
>TRBJ2-3|TRBV4-3|.|.
CASSRVGQSTDTQYF
TGCGCCAGCAGCCGAGTAGGACAGAGCACAGATACGCAGTATTTT
>TRBJ1-1|TRBV13|TRBD1|.
CASSFWVGQGISGTEAFF
TGTGCCAGCAGCTTCTGGGTGGGACAGGGGATTTCGGGCACTGAAGCTTTCTTT
>TRBJ2-2|TRBV2|TRBD2|once
CASSRGGPVTGELFF
TGTGCCAGCAGCCGGGGGGGCCCGGTCACCGGGGAGCTGTTTTTT
>TRBJ2-3|TRBV12-3/TRBV12-4|.|few
CASSFYPDTQYF
TGTGCCAGCAGTTTCTATCCAGATACGCAGTATTTT
>TRBJ1-6|TRBV10-1|.|.
CASKKGDNSPLHF
TGCGCCAGCAAGAAAGGGGATAATTCACCCCTCCACTTT
>TRBJ2-7|TRBV6-1|TRBD1|.
CASSEAGTVYEQYF
TGTGCCAGCAGTGAAGCGGGGACAGTTTACGAGCAGTACTTC
>TRBJ2-2|TRBV6-6|TRBD1|once
CASRDRGTGELFF
TGTGCCAGCAGAGACAGGGGTACCGGGGAGCTGTTTTTT
>TRBJ1-2|TRBV5-1|TRBD1|.
CASNPSGTVGSYGYTF
TGCGCCAGCAACCCCTCAGGGACAGTTGGTTCCTATGGCTACACCTTC
>TRBJ2-3|TRBV4-2|TRBD2|.
CASSQDSGDLAGEGDTQYF
TGTGCCAGCAGCCAAGATAGCGGGGACTTGGCGGGGGAGGGAGATACGCAGTATTTT
>TRBJ2-2|TRBV28|.|few
CASSPPVGRGTGELFF
TGTGCCAGCAGTCCGCCCGTGGGGCGGGGCACCGGGGAGCTGTTTTTT
>TRBJ2-5|TRBV7-6|.|.
CASSRSRGSQETQYF
TGTGCCAGCAGTCGGAGCAGGGGATCCCAAGAGACCCAGTACTTC
>TRBJ2-1|TRBV2|TRBD1|.
CASSRQQGTYNEQFF
TGTGCCAGCAGTCGTCAACAGGGGACCTACAATGAGCAGTTCTTC
>TRBJ2-2|TRBV18|TRBD1|few
CASSPTPRTGTNTGELFF
TGTGCCAGCTCACCTACGCCACGGACAGGGACCAACACCGGGGAGCTGTTTTTT
>TRBJ1-2|TRBV10-1|.|.
CASSEGQGYGYTF
TGCGCCAGCAGTGAGGGCCAGGGGTATGGCTACACCTTC
>TRBJ1-2|TRBV2|.|.
CASSDRGSYGYTF
TGTGCCAGCAGTGATAGGGGGAGCTATGGCTACACCTTC
>TRBJ1-6|TRBV7-2|TRBD1|.
CASSPGTVANSPLHF
TGTGCCAGCAGCCCGGGGACAGTAGCTAATTCACCCCTCCACTTT